This T cell receptor (beta chain) was identified during a study of OX40 agonist ivuxolimab in advanced cancers. Notes on the research overall: Ivuxolimab was a fully human IgG2 agonistic monoclonal antibody targeting the costimulatory receptor OX40 (CD134). Intravenous ivuxolimab was administered to patients every 2 weeks at six dose levels: 0.01, 0.1, 0.3, 1.5, 3 and 10 mg/kg. Of the roughly 54 patients in dose escalation, about 20 had hepatocellular carcinoma, approximately 15 had melanoma, 9 had renal cell carcinoma and 9 had head and neck cancer. In the dose-escalation cohort, about four fifths of patients were male, and the mean age was approximately 60 years with a range of 23 to 79. Prior anti-PD-1, anti-PD-L1 or anti-CTLA-4 therapy was permitted, and about two fifths of dose-escalation patients had received checkpoint inhibitors. Partial responses occurred in three dose-escalation patients, of whom one had hepatocellular carcinoma and two had cutaneous melanoma. Peripheral TCRbeta sequencing was intended to test whether TCR sequence diversity was altered and clonal T-cell expansion was caused by ivuxolimab. The paper describes the monotherapy dose-escalation part (N of about 47 patients) of the phase I trial of ivuxolimab. Beyond this particular receptor, the publication reports: Antigen specificity was not determined for the clonally expanded peripheral T cells. Partial responders in the 0.1-3.0 mg/kg groups had among the lowest normalized peripheral clonal expansion, especially among CD8+ T cells. At doses from 0.1 to 3.0 mg/kg, clonal expansion was seen in both CD4+ and CD8+ blood T cells between baseline and week 6. Low levels of normalized T-cell clonal expansion were also seen in some nonresponding patients. After ivuxolimab, expanded clones were on average more numerous among CD8+ T cells than among CD4+ T cells.

In its sample, this clone comes out as medium-sized (0.01 to 0.1%). The target of this receptor is not known. No base qualities exist here, and no much larger clone lies one base off it. Patients with autoimmune disease history or receiving systemic immunosuppression were excluded from the trial. Peripheral blood for TCR sequencing was collected from all dose cohorts at baseline, on cycle 4 day 1, and on cycle 7 day 1. The samples were drawn from a first-in-human, open-label, multicenter phase I dose-escalation trial of ivuxolimab. Adults with locally advanced or metastatic melanoma, renal cell, hepatocellular, or head and neck squamous cell carcinoma were enrolled in the trial. Before TCR sequencing, CD4+ and CD8+ T cells were separately sorted from peripheral blood. Genomic DNA was isolated from the sorted cells so that the TCRbeta CDR3 region could be sequenced. The immunoSEQ Assay was used for sequencing of TCRbeta CDR3 regions. TCRdb obtained this table from immuneACCESS and retained in-frame rearrangements with V and J assigned. These tables miss some clones; where compared with another copy, unresolved V genes account for less than half of the shortfall, and the remainder is unexplained. The sample table contains roughly 50,000 clones; only one count was recorded for 60% to 80% of them. About 3.9% of the sample is in the top ten clones.

From the cysteine up to the phenylalanine, the CDR3 has a length of 15 residues. Only the CDR3 DNA is retained, 45 bases long and in frame from the first base. As encoded in the germline V gene (reference sequence), CDR1 is LNHDA while CDR2 is SQIVND. The germline V end is reduced by 4 bases and the J end by 2 bases; junction bases left unmatched: 5. The sequence derives from an adult with an advanced solid tumor such as melanoma, head and neck, liver or kidney cancer. This sample comprised CD4+ or CD8+ T cells sorted from blood, obtained in a trial of the OX40 agonist ivuxolimab. This chain joins TRBV19 to TRBJ1-5; TRBD1 agrees with 7 junctional bases. In nucleotide form, the sequence is TGTGCCAGTAGTACCCGACAGGGAGGCAATCAGCCCCAGCATTTT. The encoded protein is CASSTRQGGNQPQHF.